This T cell receptor (beta chain) emerged from a study of blood T cells in healthy people across ages. Study-level findings and limits: Diversity of TCR beta correlated strongly with naive T cell percentage.

Concerning this clonotype: Its antigen is unidentified.

PBMCs, at least 6.5 million per sample, were isolated. The second PCR ran roughly 6 to 11 cycles with a sample-barcoded 5' primer and J-beta primers. Unique molecular identifiers of 12 random nucleotides labeled each cDNA. TCRdb itself ran the 5' RACE reads through MiXCR, one entry per CDR3 protein. Altogether 1.4 million to 1.5 million distinct CDR3 sequences are present, around 39% being singletons, with the ten largest covering around 8%. This sequence originates from a woman under 30 in good health. Sequencing used blood.

As DNA, the CDR3 is TGCAGTGCTACTCAAACAGGTCACACTGAAGCTTTCTTT. Its protein is CSATQTGHTEAFF. V is TRBV20-1 and J is TRBJ1-1; D is possibly TRBD1 (5 bases). CDR1 and CDR2 from the germline V gene are DFQATT and SNEGSKA (reference sequence). CDR3 length equals 13 residues. V lost 4 bases and J lost 3, with 12 bases in between.